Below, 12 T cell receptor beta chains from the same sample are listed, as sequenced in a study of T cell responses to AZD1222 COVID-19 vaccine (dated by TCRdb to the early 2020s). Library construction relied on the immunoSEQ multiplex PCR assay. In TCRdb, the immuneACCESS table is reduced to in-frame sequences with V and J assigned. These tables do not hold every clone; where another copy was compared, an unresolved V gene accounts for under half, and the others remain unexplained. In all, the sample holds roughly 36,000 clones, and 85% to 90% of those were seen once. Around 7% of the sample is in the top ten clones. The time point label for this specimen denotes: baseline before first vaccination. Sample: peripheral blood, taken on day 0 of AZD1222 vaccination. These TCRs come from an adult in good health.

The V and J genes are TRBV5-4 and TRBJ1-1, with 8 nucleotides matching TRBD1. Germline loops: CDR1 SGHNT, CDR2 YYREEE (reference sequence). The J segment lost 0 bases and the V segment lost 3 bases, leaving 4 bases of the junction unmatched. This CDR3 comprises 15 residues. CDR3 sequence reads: CASSSDRVVNTEAFF. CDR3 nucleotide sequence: TGTGCCAGCAGCTCGGACAGGGTGGTGAACACTGAAGCTTTCTTT.

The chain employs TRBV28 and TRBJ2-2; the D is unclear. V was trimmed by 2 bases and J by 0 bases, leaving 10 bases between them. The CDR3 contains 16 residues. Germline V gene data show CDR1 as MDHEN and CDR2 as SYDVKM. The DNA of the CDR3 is TGTGCCAGCAGTTTACTCCGGATTTCGAACACCGGGGAGCTGTTTTTT. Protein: CASSLLRISNTGELFF.

CDR3 region: CASSLGGISYEQYF. CDR3 DNA: TGTGCCAGCAGCTTAGGAGGGATCTCCTACGAGCAGTACTTC. The chain combines TRBV7-8 with TRBJ2-7; weak D call: TRBD2 (5 bases). This CDR3 is 14 amino acids long. Germline assignment: CDR1 SGHVS and CDR2 FQNEAQ. V was clipped by 1 base and J by 0 bases, with 7 bases between them.

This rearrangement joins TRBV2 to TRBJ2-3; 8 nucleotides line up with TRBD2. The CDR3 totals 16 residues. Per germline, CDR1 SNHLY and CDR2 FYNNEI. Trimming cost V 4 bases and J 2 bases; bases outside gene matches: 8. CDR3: CASSAVAGSHTDTQYF. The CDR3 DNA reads TGTGCCAGCAGTGCGGTAGCGGGGAGCCACACAGATACGCAGTATTTT. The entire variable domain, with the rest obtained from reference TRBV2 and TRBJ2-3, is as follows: EPEVTQTPSHQVTQMGQEVILRCVPISNHLYFYWYRQILGQKVEFLVSFYNNEISEKSEIFDDQFSVERPDGSNFTLKIRSTKLEDSAMYFCASSAVAGSHTDTQYFGPGTRLTVL.

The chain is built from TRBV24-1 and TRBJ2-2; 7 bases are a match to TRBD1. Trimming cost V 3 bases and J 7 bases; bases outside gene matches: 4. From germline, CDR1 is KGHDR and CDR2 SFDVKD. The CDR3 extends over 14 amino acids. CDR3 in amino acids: CATSDLQGVGELFF. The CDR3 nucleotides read TGTGCCACCAGTGATCTCCAGGGGGTCGGGGAGCTGTTTTTT.

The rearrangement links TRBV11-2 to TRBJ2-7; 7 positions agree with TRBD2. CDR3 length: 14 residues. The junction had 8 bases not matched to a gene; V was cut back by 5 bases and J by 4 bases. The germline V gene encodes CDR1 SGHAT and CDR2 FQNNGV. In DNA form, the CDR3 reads TGTGCCAGCAGCGAATCAGCGCGGGAGTACGAGCAGTACTTC. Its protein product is CASSESAREYEQYF.

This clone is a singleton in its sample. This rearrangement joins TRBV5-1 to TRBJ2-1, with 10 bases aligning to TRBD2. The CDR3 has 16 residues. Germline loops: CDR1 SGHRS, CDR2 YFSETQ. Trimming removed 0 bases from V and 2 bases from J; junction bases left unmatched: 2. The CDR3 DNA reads TGCGCCAGCAGCTTGGCCAGCGGGGGGGCCTACAATGAGCAGTTCTTC. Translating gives CASSLASGGAYNEQFF.

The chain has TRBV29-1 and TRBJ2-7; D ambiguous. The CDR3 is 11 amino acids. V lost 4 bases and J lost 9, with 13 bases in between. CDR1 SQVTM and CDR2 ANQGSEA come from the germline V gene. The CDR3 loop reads CSVGTDFGQYF. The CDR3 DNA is TGCAGCGTTGGAACTGATTTTGGGCAGTACTTC.

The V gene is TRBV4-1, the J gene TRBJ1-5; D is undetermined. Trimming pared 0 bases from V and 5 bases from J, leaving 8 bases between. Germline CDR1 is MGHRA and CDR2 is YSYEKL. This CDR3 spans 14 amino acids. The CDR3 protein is CASSQDGRYQPQHF. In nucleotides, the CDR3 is TGCGCCAGCAGCCAAGATGGAAGGTATCAGCCCCAGCATTTT.

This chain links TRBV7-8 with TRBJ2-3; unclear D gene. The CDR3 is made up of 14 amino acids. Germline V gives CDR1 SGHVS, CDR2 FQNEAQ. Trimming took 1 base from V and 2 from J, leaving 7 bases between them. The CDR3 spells CASSLGSPTDTQYF. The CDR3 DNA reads TGTGCCAGCAGCTTAGGTAGCCCCACAGATACGCAGTATTTT.

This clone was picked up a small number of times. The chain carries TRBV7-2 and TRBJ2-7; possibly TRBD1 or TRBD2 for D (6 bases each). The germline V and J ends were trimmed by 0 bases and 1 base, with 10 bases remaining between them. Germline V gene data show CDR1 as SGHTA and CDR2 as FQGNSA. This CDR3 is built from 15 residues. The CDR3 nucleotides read TGTGCCAGCAGCTTAGCGGGGGGCAGTTCCTACGAGCAGTACTTC. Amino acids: CASSLAGGSSYEQYF.

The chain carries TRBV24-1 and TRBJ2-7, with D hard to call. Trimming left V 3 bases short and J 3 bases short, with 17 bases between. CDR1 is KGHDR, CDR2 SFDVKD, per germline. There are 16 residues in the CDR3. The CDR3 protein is CATSDLESRTLYEQYF. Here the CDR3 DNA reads TGTGCCACCAGTGATCTGGAGTCCCGTACCCTCTACGAGCAGTACTTC.